Here is one T cell receptor beta chain with its context. The entry originates in a study of cytomegalovirus exposure and HLA in healthy donors. PCR was performed using 60 Vbeta and 13 Jbeta primers. TCRdb's copy holds only in-frame clones and misses some; the assay was immunoSEQ multiplex PCR. Here the sample spans 85,000 to 100,000 clones, around 77% being singletons. CDR1 MGHDK and CDR2 SYGVNS come from the germline V gene. The CDR3 covers 16 residues. With 4 bases removed from V and 3 bases from J, the gap between germline ends came to 16 bases. The sample was PBMCs. The clonotype originates from a man in his forties in good health and CMV-seronegative. The chain combines TRBV25-1 with TRBJ1-5; D possibly corresponds to TRBD1 (6 bases). The CDR3 DNA is TGTGCCAGCAGTGGGGGGGGCCCGGGCGCCAATCAGCCCCAGCATTTT. Its protein is CASSGGGPGANQPQHF.